This T cell receptor beta chain was sequenced for a study of shared clonotypes between healthy human individuals. The CDR3 consists of 14 residues. CDR1 and CDR2 (germline): SGHRS, YFSETQ. V was shortened by 3 bases and J by 9 bases, with 16 bases between the two germline ends. Profiling relied on immunoSEQ multiplex PCR, and the TCRdb table lists in-frame clones only, not all of them. The sample holds approximately 470,000 clones, about 84% seen once. This sequence was found in a woman between 40 and 55 years old in good health. Some clones in this sample may be carry-over from other donors' samples. V gene TRBV5-1 combines with J gene TRBJ2-1; D may match TRBD1 or TRBD2 (5 bases each). Sample: PBMCs. The CDR3 nucleotides are TGCGCCAGCAGCTCGGGGCTAGAGGTAACTGAGCAGTTCTTC. Protein product: CASSSGLEVTEQFF.